This T cell receptor beta chain was recorded in a study of vaccination effects on CD4 cells after COVID-19. On the study more broadly: Either the BNT162b2 or mRNA-1273 vaccine was given to participants in two doses. From a couple of convalescent patients, samples were taken 16 days and one week before vaccination.

Findings and caveats of the study: In the study, convalescent patients were few, and early post-infection timepoints were absent.

This clone was counted between two and nine times. Its target is not known. ViraFEST expansion of antigen-specific CD4+ T cells with viral peptide pools preceded sequencing. Scientists isolated CD4+ T cells after a roughly ten-day culture period ended. This person caught SARS-CoV-2 sometime from March to December 2020, and PCR testing confirmed the infection. Replacing half the medium with IL-2 medium was done on days 3 and 7. Assay used: immunoSEQ multiplex PCR; TCRdb lists only in-frame clones, some missing. The profile covers approximately 26,000 clones, with around 66% appearing a single time and roughly 18% taken by the ten largest. The sequence derives from a human donor who had a prior SARS-CoV-2 infection. The material was CD4+ T cells from PBMCs cultured with SARS-CoV-2 spike peptides, obtained before COVID-19 vaccination.

DNA for the CDR3: TGTGCCAGCAAAGGATCGAACACCGGGGAGCTGTTTTTT. Protein sequence: CASKGSNTGELFF. The rearrangement joins TRBV6-1 to TRBJ2-2, with D unclear. The CDR3 is 13 amino acids. Germline V CDR1 and CDR2: MNHNS, SASEGT. V was trimmed by 7 bases and J by 0 bases, leaving 6 bases between them.